The source of this T cell receptor (beta chain) is a study of shared clonotypes between healthy human individuals. Study-wide context: CD8 memory received one plate per donor, CD8 naive two, CD4 memory three and CD4 naive three.

At a deep level, the assay was run. TCRdb keeps only in-frame clones here, not all; method: immunoSEQ multiplex PCR. There are approximately 2.4 million clones in the sample; more than 90% occur only once, and approximately 0.13% lies in the top ten. A CD45RA+ naive subset and a CD45RA-negative memory subset were split from CD4+ cells. The CDR3 consists of 14 residues. CDR1 ENHRY and CDR2 SYGVKD come from the germline V gene. Trimming left V 0 bases short and J 4 bases short, with 9 bases between. This chain joins TRBV10-3 and TRBJ1-2, with no clear D. The sample consisted of naive CD4+ T cells sorted from blood. The subset: CD45RA+ positively selected. The source is a man aged 18-30 years in good health. The CDR3 here is CAISESEQIYGYTF. In nucleotides, the CDR3 is TGTGCCATCAGTGAGTCGGAACAGATCTATGGCTACACCTTC.